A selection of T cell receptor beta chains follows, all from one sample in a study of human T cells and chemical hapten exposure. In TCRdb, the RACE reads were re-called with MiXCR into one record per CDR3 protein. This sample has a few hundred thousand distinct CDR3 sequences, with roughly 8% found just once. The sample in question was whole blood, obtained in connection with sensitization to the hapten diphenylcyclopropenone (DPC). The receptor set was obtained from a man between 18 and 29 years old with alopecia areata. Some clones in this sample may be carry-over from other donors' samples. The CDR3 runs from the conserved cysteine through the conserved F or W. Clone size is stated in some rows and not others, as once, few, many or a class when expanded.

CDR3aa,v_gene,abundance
CSASVQGNNGYTF,TRBV20-1,-
CASSLSEGGKSHKDTQYF,TRBV28,many
CASSSVAVEETQYF,TRBV28,few
CASSYGTGGTGELFF,TRBV28,-
CSVDGDTQYF,TRBV29-1,few
CASSSAVDTQYF,TRBV9,-
CASSQDSTIYYGYTF,TRBV4-3,-
CASSQLAGGFVDTQYF,TRBV4-3,-
CASSLEASGEETQYF,TRBV7-2,-
CASSWDRGLDEQFF,TRBV12-3/TRBV12-4,-
CASSLKRMNTEAFF,TRBV7-3,few
CASSLASLGSGELFF,TRBV7-9,few
CASSFNGHRRRNTDTQYF,TRBV12-3/TRBV12-4,many
CASSQDPASGEQFF,TRBV14,-
CASSIDVRVPDPEAFF,TRBV7-2,many
CASSLGPAGGRITPLF,TRBV11-2,many
CASSAQGAFSYGYTF,TRBV12-3/TRBV12-4,few
CASKGERQTQYF,TRBV28,few
CASSSLRRGFYGYTF,TRBV7-2,few